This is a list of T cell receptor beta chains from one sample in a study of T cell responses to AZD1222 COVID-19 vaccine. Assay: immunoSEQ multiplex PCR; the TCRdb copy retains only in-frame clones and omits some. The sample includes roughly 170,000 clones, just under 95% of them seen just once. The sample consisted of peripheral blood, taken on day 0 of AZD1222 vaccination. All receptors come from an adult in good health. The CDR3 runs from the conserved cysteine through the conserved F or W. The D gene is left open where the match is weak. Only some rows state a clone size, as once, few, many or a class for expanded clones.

CDR3 protein: CASSFRGSGSTYEQYF; CDR3 DNA: TGTGCCAGCAGCTTTCGGGGGAGTGGGTCGACCTACGAGCAGTACTTC; D gene: -; J gene: TRBJ2-7; V gene: TRBV7-8; clone size: -
CDR3 protein: CASSPDRGFYEQYF; CDR3 DNA: TGTGCCAGCAGCCCAGACAGGGGGTTCTACGAGCAGTACTTC; D gene: TRBD1; J gene: TRBJ2-7; V gene: TRBV7-2; clone size: -
CDR3 protein: CATSGYRGSRNTIYF; CDR3 DNA: TGTGCCACCAGCGGATACAGGGGCTCGAGGAACACCATATATTTT; D gene: TRBD1; J gene: TRBJ1-3; V gene: TRBV15; clone size: -
CDR3 protein: CASSSVPGQGSGTEAFF; CDR3 DNA: TGTGCCAGTAGTTCAGTCCCGGGACAGGGGTCGGGGACTGAAGCTTTCTTT; D gene: TRBD1; J gene: TRBJ1-1; V gene: TRBV19; clone size: -
CDR3 protein: CASSQDWAGGNEKLFF; CDR3 DNA: TGCGCCAGCAGCCAAGATTGGGCAGGGGGGAATGAAAAACTGTTTTTT; D gene: TRBD1; J gene: TRBJ1-4; V gene: TRBV4-1; clone size: -
CDR3 protein: CASSSLTQTYGYTF; CDR3 DNA: TGTGCCAGCAGCTCATTGACACAAACCTATGGCTACACCTTC; D gene: -; J gene: TRBJ1-2; V gene: TRBV7-9; clone size: -
CDR3 protein: CASRADGRYEQYF; CDR3 DNA: TGTGCCAGCAGGGCCGACGGGAGATACGAGCAGTACTTC; D gene: -; J gene: TRBJ2-7; V gene: TRBV2; clone size: once
CDR3 protein: CASPGIRSPFNGYTF; CDR3 DNA: TGTGCCAGCCCCGGAATAAGGTCCCCCTTTAATGGCTACACCTTC; D gene: -; J gene: TRBJ1-2; V gene: TRBV2; clone size: -
CDR3 protein: CASSLFGTGGVDF; CDR3 DNA: TGTGCCAGCAGTTTATTTGGGACAGGGGGCGTAGACTTC; D gene: TRBD1; J gene: TRBJ2-7; V gene: TRBV28; clone size: -
CDR3 protein: CSVRQGRGNTGELFF; CDR3 DNA: TGCAGCGTTCGACAGGGAAGAGGGAACACCGGGGAGCTGTTTTTT; D gene: TRBD1; J gene: TRBJ2-2; V gene: TRBV29-1; clone size: -
CDR3 protein: CASKTGPNYGYTF; CDR3 DNA: TGTGCCAGCAAGACAGGACCTAACTATGGCTACACCTTC; D gene: -; J gene: TRBJ1-2; V gene: TRBV27; clone size: -
CDR3 protein: CSVRSLEEQFF; CDR3 DNA: TGCAGCGTCCGTTCCCTGGAGGAGCAGTTCTTC; D gene: -; J gene: TRBJ2-1; V gene: TRBV29-1; clone size: -
CDR3 protein: CASSLAGTSTHNEQFF; CDR3 DNA: TGCGCCAGCAGCTTGGCAGGGACTAGCACACACAATGAGCAGTTCTTC; D gene: TRBD2; J gene: TRBJ2-1; V gene: TRBV5-1; clone size: few
CDR3 protein: CASSFTPGQPNEKLFF; CDR3 DNA: TGTGCCAGCAGCTTTACTCCGGGACAACCTAATGAAAAACTGTTTTTT; D gene: -; J gene: TRBJ1-4; V gene: TRBV7-9; clone size: -
CDR3 protein: CASSRGHIETQYF; CDR3 DNA: TGTGCCAGTAGTAGAGGACATATCGAGACCCAGTACTTC; D gene: -; J gene: TRBJ2-5; V gene: TRBV19; clone size: -
CDR3 protein: CASSPPSGERVYTF; CDR3 DNA: TGTGCCAGCTCACCACCGTCAGGGGAGAGGGTCTACACCTTC; D gene: -; J gene: TRBJ1-2; V gene: TRBV18; clone size: -